This T cell receptor beta chain was recovered during a study of vaccination effects on CD4 cells after COVID-19. For this clone: The antigen remains undetermined.

This CDR3 is built from 13 residues. Trimming took 3 bases from V and 2 from J, leaving 8 bases between them. Germline V gives CDR1 SGDLS, CDR2 YYNGEE. Under the ViraFEST assay, PBMC were stimulated with viral peptide pools so that antigen-specific CD4+ T cells expanded. Sequencing was performed afterwards. With roughly nine days of culture completed, CD4+ T cells were isolated. Every well got around 2 million PBMC, which were grown with 10 IU/ml IL-2 and approximately 9.7 ug/ml peptides. Repertoires were generated with immunoSEQ multiplex PCR, while TCRdb's copy carries only in-frame clones and drops some. Here the sample spans 50,000 to 75,000 clones, about four fifths being singletons.

The rearrangement links TRBV9 to TRBJ2-5; weak D call: TRBD2 (5 bases). The starting material was CD4+ T cells from PBMCs cultured with HCoV-229E spike peptides, obtained before COVID-19 vaccination. This clonotype was sampled from a human donor who received a COVID-19 vaccine. The CDR3 region is CASSGTPQETQYF. DNA of the CDR3: TGTGCCAGCAGCGGGACTCCGCAAGAGACCCAGTACTTC.